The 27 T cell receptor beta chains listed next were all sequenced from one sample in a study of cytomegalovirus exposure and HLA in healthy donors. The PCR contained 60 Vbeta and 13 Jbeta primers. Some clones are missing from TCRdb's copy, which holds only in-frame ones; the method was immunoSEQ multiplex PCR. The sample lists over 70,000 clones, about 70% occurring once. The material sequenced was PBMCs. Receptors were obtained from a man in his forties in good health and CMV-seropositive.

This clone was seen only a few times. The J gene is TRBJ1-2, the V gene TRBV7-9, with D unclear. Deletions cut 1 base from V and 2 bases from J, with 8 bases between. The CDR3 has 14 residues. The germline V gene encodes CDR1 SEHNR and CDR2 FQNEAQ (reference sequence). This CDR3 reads CASSLGPGNYGYTF. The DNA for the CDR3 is TGTGCCAGCAGCTTAGGACCGGGAAACTATGGCTACACCTTC.

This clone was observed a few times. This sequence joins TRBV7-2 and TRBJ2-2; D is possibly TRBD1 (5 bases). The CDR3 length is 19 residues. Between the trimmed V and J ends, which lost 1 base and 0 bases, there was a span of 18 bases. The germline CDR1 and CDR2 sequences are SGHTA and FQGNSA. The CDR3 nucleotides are TGTGCCAGCAGCTTAGGTGGGGCAGCTGGGTTCGCGAACACCGGGGAGCTGTTTTTT. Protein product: CASSLGGAAGFANTGELFF.

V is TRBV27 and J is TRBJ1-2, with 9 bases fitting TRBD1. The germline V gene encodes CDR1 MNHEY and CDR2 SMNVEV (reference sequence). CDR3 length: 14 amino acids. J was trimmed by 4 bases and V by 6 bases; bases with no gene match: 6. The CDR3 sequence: CASRTGGQLYGYTF. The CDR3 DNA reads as TGTGCCAGCAGAACAGGGGGCCAGCTCTATGGCTACACCTTC.

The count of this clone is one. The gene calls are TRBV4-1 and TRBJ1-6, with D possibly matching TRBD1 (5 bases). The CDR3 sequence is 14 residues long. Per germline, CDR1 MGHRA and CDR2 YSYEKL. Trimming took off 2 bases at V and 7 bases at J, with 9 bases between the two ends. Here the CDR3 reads CASSQQGQNSPLHF. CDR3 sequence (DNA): TGCGCCAGCAGCCAACAGGGCCAAAATTCACCCCTCCACTTT.

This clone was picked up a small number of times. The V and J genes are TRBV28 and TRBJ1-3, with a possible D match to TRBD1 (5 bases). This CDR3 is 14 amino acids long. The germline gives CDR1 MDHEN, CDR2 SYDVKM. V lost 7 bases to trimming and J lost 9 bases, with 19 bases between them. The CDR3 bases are TGTGCCAGCACCGACGCTCAGGGACTTGGCACCATATATTTT. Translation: CASTDAQGLGTIYF.

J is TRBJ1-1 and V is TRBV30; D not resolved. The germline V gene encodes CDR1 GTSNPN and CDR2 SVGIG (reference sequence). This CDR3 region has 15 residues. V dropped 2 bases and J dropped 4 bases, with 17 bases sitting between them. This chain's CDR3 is CAWSPPSGFITEAFF. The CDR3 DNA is TGTGCCTGGAGTCCCCCTTCGGGGTTTATCACTGAAGCTTTCTTT.

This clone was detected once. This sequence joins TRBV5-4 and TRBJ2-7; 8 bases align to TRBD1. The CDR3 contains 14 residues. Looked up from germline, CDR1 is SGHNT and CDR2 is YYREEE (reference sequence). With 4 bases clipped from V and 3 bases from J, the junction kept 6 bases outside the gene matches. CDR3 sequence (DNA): TGTGCCAGCAGCCCCGGGACAGGAGTCTACGAGCAGTACTTC. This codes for CASSPGTGVYEQYF.

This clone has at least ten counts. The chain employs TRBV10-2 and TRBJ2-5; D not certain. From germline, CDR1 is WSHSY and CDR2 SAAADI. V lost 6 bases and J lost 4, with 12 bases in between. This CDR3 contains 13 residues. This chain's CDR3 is CASRRSLTETQYF. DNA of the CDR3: TGCGCCAGCAGACGGTCACTTACAGAGACCCAGTACTTC.

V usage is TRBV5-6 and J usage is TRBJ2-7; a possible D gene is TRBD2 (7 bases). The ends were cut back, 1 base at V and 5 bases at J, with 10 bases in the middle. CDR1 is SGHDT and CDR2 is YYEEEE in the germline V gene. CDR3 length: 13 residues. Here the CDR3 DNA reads TGTGCCAGCAGCTTGCGGGGGGCGGACGAGCAGTACTTC. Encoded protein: CASSLRGADEQYF.

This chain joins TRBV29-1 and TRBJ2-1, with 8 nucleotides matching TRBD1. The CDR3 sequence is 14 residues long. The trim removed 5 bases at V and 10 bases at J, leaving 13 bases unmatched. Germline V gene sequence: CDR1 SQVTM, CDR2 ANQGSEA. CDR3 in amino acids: CSVRGTGPITEQFF. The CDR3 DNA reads TGCAGCGTTCGGGGGACAGGCCCAATAACCGAGCAGTTCTTC.

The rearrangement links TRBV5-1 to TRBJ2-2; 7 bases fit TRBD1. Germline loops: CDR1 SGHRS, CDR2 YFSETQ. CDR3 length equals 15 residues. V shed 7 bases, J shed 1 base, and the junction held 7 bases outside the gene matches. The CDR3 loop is CASSGRQGNTGELFF. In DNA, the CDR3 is TGCGCCAGCTCTGGGCGACAGGGGAACACCGGGGAGCTGTTTTTT.

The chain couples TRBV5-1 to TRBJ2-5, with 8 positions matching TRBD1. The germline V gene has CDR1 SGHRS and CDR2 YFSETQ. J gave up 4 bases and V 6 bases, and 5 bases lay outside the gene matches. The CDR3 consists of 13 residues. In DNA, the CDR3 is TGCGCCAGCATGGTGGACAGGGTAGAGACCCAGTACTTC. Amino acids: CASMVDRVETQYF.

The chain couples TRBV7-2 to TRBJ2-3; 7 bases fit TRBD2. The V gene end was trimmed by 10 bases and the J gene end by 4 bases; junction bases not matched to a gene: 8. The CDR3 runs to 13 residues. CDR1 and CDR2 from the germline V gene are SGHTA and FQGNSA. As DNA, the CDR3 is TGTGCCACCATGCTGGGGGGGGCAGATACGCAGTATTTT. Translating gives CATMLGGADTQYF.

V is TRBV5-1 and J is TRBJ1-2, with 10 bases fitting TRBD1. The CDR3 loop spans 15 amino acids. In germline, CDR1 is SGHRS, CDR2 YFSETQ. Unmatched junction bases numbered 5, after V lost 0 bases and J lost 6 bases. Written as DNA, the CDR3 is TGCGCCAGCAGCTTGGCCCTGGACAGGGGGGATGGCTACACCTTC. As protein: CASSLALDRGDGYTF.

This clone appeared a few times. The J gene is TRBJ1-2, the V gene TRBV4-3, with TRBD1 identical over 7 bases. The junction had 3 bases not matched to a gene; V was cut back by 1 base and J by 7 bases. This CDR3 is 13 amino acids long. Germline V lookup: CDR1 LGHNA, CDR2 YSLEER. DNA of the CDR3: TGCGCCAGCAGCCAAGGAGGGGGCACTGGCTACACCTTC. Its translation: CASSQGGGTGYTF.

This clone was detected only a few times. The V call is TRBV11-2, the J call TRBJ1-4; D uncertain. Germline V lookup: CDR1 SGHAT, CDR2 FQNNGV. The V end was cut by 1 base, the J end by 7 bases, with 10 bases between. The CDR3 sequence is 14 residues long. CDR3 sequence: CASSLGRRSEKLFF. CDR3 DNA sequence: TGTGCCAGCAGCTTAGGGAGGAGGAGTGAAAAACTGTTTTTT.

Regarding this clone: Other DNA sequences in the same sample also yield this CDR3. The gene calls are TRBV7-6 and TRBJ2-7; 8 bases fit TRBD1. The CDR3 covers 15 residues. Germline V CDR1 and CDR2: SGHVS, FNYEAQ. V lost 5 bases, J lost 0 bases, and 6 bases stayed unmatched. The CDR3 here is CASSPGGSGSYEQYF. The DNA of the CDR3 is TGTGCCAGCAGCCCAGGGGGCAGTGGCTCCTACGAGCAGTACTTC. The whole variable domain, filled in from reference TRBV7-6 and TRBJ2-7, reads GAGVSQSPRYKVTKRGQDVALRCDPISGHVSLYWYRQALGQGPEFLTYFNYEAQQDKSGLPNDRFSAERPEGSISTLTIQRTEQRDSAMYRCASSPGGSGSYEQYFGPGTRLTVT.

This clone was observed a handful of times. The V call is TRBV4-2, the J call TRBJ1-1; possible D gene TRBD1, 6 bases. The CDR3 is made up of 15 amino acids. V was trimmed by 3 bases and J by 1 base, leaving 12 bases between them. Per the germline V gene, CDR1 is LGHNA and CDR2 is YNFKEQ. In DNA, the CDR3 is TGTGCCAGCAGCCAGATTACAGGGCCGAACACTGAAGCTTTCTTT. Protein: CASSQITGPNTEAFF.

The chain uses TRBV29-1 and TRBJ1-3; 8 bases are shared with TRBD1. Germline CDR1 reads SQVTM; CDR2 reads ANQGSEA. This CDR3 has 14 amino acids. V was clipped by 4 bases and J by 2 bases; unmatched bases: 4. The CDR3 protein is CSVGLGQAGNTIYF. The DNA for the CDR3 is TGCAGCGTTGGCCTGGGACAGGCTGGAAACACCATATATTTT.

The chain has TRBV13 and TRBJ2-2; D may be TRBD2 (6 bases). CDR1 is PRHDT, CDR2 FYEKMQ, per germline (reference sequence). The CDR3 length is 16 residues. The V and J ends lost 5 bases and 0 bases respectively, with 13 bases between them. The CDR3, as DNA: TGTGCCAGCAGCCCGCGGGGCACCACGAACACCGGGGAGCTGTTTTTT. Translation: CASSPRGTTNTGELFF.

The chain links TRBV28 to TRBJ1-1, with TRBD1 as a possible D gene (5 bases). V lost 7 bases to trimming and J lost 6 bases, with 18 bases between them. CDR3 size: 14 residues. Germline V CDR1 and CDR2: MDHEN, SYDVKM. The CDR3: CASTNAGRDAEAFF. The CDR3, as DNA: TGTGCCAGCACAAACGCAGGGCGGGACGCTGAAGCTTTCTTT. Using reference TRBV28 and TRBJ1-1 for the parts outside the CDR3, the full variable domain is DVKVTQSSRYLVKRTGEKVFLECVQDMDHENMFWYRQDPGLGLRLIYFSYDVKMKEKGDIPEGYSVSREKKERFSLILESASTNQTSMYLCASTNAGRDAEAFFGQGTRLTVV.

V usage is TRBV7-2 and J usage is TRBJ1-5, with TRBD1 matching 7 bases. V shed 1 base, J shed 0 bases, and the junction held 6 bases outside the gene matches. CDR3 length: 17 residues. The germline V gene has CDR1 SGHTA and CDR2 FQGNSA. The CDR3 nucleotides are TGTGCCAGCAGCTTAGTGGGGGACAGATATAGCAATCAGCCCCAGCATTTT. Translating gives CASSLVGDRYSNQPQHF.

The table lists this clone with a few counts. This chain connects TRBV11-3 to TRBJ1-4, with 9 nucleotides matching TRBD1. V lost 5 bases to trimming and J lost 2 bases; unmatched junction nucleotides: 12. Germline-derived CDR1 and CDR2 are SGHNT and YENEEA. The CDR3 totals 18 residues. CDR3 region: CASSPVTGQGRTNEKLFF. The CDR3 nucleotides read TGTGCCAGCAGCCCAGTAACGGGACAGGGCCGGACTAATGAAAAACTGTTTTTT. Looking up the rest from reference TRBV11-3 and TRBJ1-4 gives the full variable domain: EAGVVQSPRYKIIEKKQPVAFWCNPISGHNTLYWYLQNLGQGPELLIRYENEEAVDDSQLPKDRFSAERLKGVDSTLKIQPAELGDSAVYLCASSPVTGQGRTNEKLFFGSGTQLSVL.

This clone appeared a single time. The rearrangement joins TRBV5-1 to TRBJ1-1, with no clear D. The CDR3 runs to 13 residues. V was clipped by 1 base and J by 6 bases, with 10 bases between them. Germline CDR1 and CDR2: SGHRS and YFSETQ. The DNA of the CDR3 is TGCGCCAGCAGCTTGCTGGGGAGAGCTGAAGCTTTCTTT. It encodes CASSLLGRAEAFF. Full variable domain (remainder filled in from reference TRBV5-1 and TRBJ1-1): KAGVTQTPRYLIKTRGQQVTLSCSPISGHRSVSWYQQTPGQGLQFLFEYFSETQRNKGNFPGRFSGRQFSNSRSEMNVSTLELGDSALYLCASSLLGRAEAFFGQGTRLTVV.

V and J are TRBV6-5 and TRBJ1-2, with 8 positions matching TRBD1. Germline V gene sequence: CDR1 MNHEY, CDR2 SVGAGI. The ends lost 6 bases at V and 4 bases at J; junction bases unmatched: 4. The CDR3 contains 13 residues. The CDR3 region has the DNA TGTGCCAGCAGCAACAGGGGGAGCTATGGCTACACCTTC. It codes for CASSNRGSYGYTF.

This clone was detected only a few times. The DNA for the CDR3 is TGCGCCAGCAGCTTGAGCTCAGCGAATTCACCCCTCCACTTT. Its translation: CASSLSSANSPLHF. The chain links TRBV5-1 to TRBJ1-6; D call uncertain. The CDR3 runs to 14 residues. CDR1 SGHRS and CDR2 YFSETQ come from the germline V gene. V was trimmed by 1 base and J by 7 bases, leaving 9 bases between them. Combining the CDR3 with reference TRBV5-1 and TRBJ1-6 gives the whole variable domain KAGVTQTPRYLIKTRGQQVTLSCSPISGHRSVSWYQQTPGQGLQFLFEYFSETQRNKGNFPGRFSGRQFSNSRSEMNVSTLELGDSALYLCASSLSSANSPLHFGNGTRLTVT.

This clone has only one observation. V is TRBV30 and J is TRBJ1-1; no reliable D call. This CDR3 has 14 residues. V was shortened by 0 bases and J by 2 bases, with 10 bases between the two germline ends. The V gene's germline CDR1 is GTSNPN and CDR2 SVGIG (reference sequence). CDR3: CAWSVALRNTEAFF. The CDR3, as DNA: TGTGCCTGGAGTGTAGCACTGAGAAACACTGAAGCTTTCTTT.